Following are 2 T cell receptor beta chains from one sample sequenced in a study of cytomegalovirus exposure and HLA in healthy donors. A multiplex PCR was run with 60 Vbeta primers and 13 Jbeta primers. Repertoires were generated with immunoSEQ multiplex PCR, while TCRdb's copy carries only in-frame clones and drops some. The data hold under 250,000 clones, with less than 85% observed a single time. The sequencing input was PBMCs. Receptor source: a young man in good health and CMV-seronegative.

The chain uses TRBV6-5 and TRBJ1-1, with D uncertain. The CDR3 runs 14 residues. Trimming shortened V by 2 bases and J by 0 bases, and 7 bases separated the two germline ends. CDR1 MNHEY and CDR2 SVGAGI come from the germline V gene. The CDR3 region is CASSYGRVNTEAFF. Here the CDR3 DNA reads TGTGCCAGCAGTTACGGGCGGGTGAACACTGAAGCTTTCTTT.

The V call is TRBV15, the J call TRBJ2-7, with D perhaps TRBD1 (5 bases). Germline V gene sequence: CDR1 LNHNV, CDR2 YYDKDF (reference sequence). CDR3 size: 14 residues. The ends were cut back, 1 base at V and 4 bases at J, with 11 bases in the middle. CDR3 nucleotide sequence: TGTGCCACCAGCAGAGGGGGCATCCGGTACGAGCAGTACTTC. It is translated as CATSRGGIRYEQYF.